This TCR beta chain was documented in a study of T cells in Graves' hyperthyroidism and ophthalmopathy. RNA transcripts served as the template for amplifying TCR beta CDR3 regions. The primer set for the first-round RT-PCR of the TCR CDR3 was HTBI. TCRdb analysed the multiplex PCR reads with MiXCR anew, one entry per CDR3 protein. The sample lists a few hundred thousand distinct CDR3 sequences, approximately 18% occurring once. This CDR3 region has 15 residues. With V trimmed by 4 bases and J by 1 base, 5 bases remained unmatched. Germline V CDR1 and CDR2: SGHRS, YFSETQ. This clonotype was seen repeatedly, ten times or more.

Material for sequencing was blood. The receptor was isolated from a man between 18 and 29 years old with Graves' ophthalmopathy. The chain uses TRBV5-1 and TRBJ1-1; 9 bases line up with TRBD1. The CDR3 DNA reads as TGCGCCAGCAGCCCCGGGACAGGGACGAACACTGAAGCTTTCTTT. As protein: CASSPGTGTNTEAFF.